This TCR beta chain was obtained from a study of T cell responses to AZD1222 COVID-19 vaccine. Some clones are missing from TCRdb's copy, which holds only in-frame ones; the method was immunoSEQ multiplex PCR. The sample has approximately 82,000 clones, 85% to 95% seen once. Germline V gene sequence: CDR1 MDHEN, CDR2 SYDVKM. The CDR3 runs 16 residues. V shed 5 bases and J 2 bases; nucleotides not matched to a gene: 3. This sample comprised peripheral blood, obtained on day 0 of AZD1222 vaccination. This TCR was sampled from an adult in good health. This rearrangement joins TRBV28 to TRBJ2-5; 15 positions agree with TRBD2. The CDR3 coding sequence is TGTGCCAGCAGTCTGGGACTAGCGGGGGGACAAGAGACCCAGTACTTC. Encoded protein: CASSLGLAGGQETQYF.